This passage covers 3 T cell receptor beta chains from one sample sequenced in a study of cytomegalovirus exposure and HLA in healthy donors. The table came from immunoSEQ multiplex PCR; TCRdb's copy has only in-frame clones and leaves some out. This sample has under 300,000 clones, with around 85% found just once. The sample comprised PBMCs. Receptors originate from a woman between 18 and 29 years old in good health and CMV-seronegative.

The rearrangement joins TRBV2 to TRBJ2-2, with 13 bases lining up with TRBD2. The CDR3 is 16 residues long. Trimming at V came to 5 bases and at J to 8 bases, leaving 8 bases not matched to a gene. Germline-derived CDR1 and CDR2 are SNHLY and FYNNEI. The CDR3 protein is CASSSRLAGGGGELFF. CDR3 coding DNA: TGTGCCAGCAGTTCAAGACTAGCGGGGGGCGGAGGGGAGCTGTTTTTT.

Comments on this clone: No DNA is shown, since the ends of the CDR3 on it are uncertain; the CDR3 is the one TCRdb lists. V usage is TRBV28 and J usage is TRBJ2-3; TRBD1, as called in the table, went unchecked against the DNA. The germline V gene encodes CDR1 MDHEN and CDR2 SYDVKM. The CDR3 is made up of 20 amino acids, end residues included. The CDR3 loop reads CASSSAPGFDRRFSTDTQYF.

The V call is TRBV7-2, the J call TRBJ1-4, with 7 bases identical to TRBD1. The CDR3 loop spans 15 amino acids. The germline V gene encodes CDR1 SGHTA and CDR2 FQGNSA. J lost 0 bases, V lost 5 bases, and 3 bases had no gene match. In DNA, the CDR3 is TGTGCCAGCAGCCGGGACAGTGCAACTAATGAAAAACTGTTTTTT. It is translated as CASSRDSATNEKLFF.